One and the same sample provided the 22 T cell receptor beta chains below, sequenced in a study of shared clonotypes between healthy human individuals. Positively selected for CCR7, the CD45RO-negative cells used as naive CD8 cells excluded terminally differentiated effector memory CD45RA+ cells. Generated by immunoSEQ multiplex PCR, the TCRdb table keeps only in-frame clones and is missing some. The table lists hundreds of thousands of clones, about 95% of them singletons, with less than 0.13% in the top ten. The sequenced material came from naive CD8+ T cells sorted from blood. These receptors were taken from a woman in her 30s in good health.

The chain recombines TRBV27 with TRBJ2-1, with 12 bases aligning to TRBD2. Germline V lookup: CDR1 MNHEY, CDR2 SMNVEV (reference sequence). Trimming removed 5 bases from V and 9 bases from J; junction bases left unmatched: 8. The CDR3 covers 15 residues. The DNA for the CDR3 is TGTGCCAGCAGTCTCCTAGCGGGAGGGCCGCGTGAGCAGTTCTTC. This sequence encodes CASSLLAGGPREQFF.

V and J are TRBV21-1 and TRBJ2-7. TRBV21-1 is a known pseudogene. CDR3 length: 15 residues. DNA for the CDR3: TGTGCCAGCACCTACGACAGTGGGGGAACCTACGAGCAGTACTTC. Protein sequence: CASTYDSGGTYEQYF.

V and J are TRBV13 and TRBJ2-2; D is unresolved. The V and J ends lost 7 bases and 0 bases respectively, with 6 bases between them. The CDR3 has 13 residues. Per the germline V gene, CDR1 is PRHDT and CDR2 is FYEKMQ (reference sequence). The CDR3 bases are TGTGCCAGCACTATGCCGAACACCGGGGAGCTGTTTTTT. Amino acids: CASTMPNTGELFF.

V usage is TRBV27 and J usage is TRBJ2-7; TRBD1 matches at 7 bases. The CDR3 extends over 12 amino acids. V was clipped by 2 bases and J by 13 bases; unmatched bases: 8. Germline V gene sequence: CDR1 MNHEY, CDR2 SMNVEV (reference sequence). The CDR3 DNA reads as TGTGCCAGCAGTTTAGACGACAGGGTGGAATACTTC. Amino acids: CASSLDDRVEYF.

This chain links TRBV27 with TRBJ2-2; D gene uncertain. CDR3 length: 13 amino acids. Between the trimmed V and J ends, which lost 0 bases and 6 bases, there was a span of 5 bases. The germline V gene encodes CDR1 MNHEY and CDR2 SMNVEV (reference sequence). The CDR3 sequence: CASSLSVAGELFF. CDR3 DNA sequence: TGTGCCAGCAGTTTATCGGTGGCCGGGGAGCTGTTTTTT.

This clone was counted once. The chain uses TRBV27 and TRBJ2-1; D remains unclear. Looked up from germline, CDR1 is MNHEY and CDR2 is SMNVEV (reference sequence). Trimming took 4 bases from V and 9 from J, leaving 7 bases between them. This CDR3 comprises 11 residues. Written as DNA, the CDR3 is TGTGCCAGCAGTTCCTCGGGTGAGCAGTTCTTC. Its protein is CASSSSGEQFF.

The chain carries TRBV29-1 and TRBJ2-3; 12 bases agree with TRBD2. Germline-derived CDR1 and CDR2 are SQVTM and ANQGSEA. Trimming at V came to 4 bases and at J to 4 bases, leaving 9 bases not matched to a gene. This CDR3 contains 16 residues. CDR3 amino acids: CSVATSGSLFADTQYF. The CDR3 coding sequence is TGCAGCGTTGCGACTAGCGGGAGTCTTTTCGCAGATACGCAGTATTTT.

This chain links TRBV28 with TRBJ2-1; D not resolved. CDR1 and CDR2 from the germline V gene are MDHEN and SYDVKM. The V and J ends lost 6 bases and 0 bases respectively, with 12 bases between them. The CDR3 is 15 residues long. Written as DNA, the CDR3 is TGTGCCAGCAGCATAGTTTCGGGCTCCTACAATGAGCAGTTCTTC. Translating it yields CASSIVSGSYNEQFF.

On this clone: Distinct nucleotide sequences in the sample also encode this CDR3. The chain joins TRBV11-2 to TRBJ2-7; D gene ambiguous. This CDR3 region has 11 residues. Trimming shortened V by 1 base and J by 4 bases, and 2 bases separated the two germline ends. Germline CDR1 and CDR2: SGHAT and FQNNGV. CDR3 loop: CASSLVYEQYF. The CDR3, as DNA: TGTGCCAGCAGCTTAGTGTACGAGCAGTACTTC.

Only one count was recorded for this clone. The chain uses TRBV7-9 and TRBJ2-3; tentatively, D is TRBD2 (5 bases). V gave up 4 bases and J gave up 4 bases, with 18 bases separating them. This CDR3 region has 16 residues. Germline CDR1 and CDR2: SEHNR and FQNEAQ (reference sequence). CDR3 region: CASSWPGTREADTQYF. The CDR3, as DNA: TGTGCCAGCAGCTGGCCGGGAACCCGGGAAGCAGATACGCAGTATTTT.

V gene TRBV25-1 combines with J gene TRBJ2-5; D not resolved. The V gene lost 0 bases and the J gene lost 7 bases, with 9 bases spanning the gap. The CDR3 is 13 residues long. From germline, CDR1 is MGHDK and CDR2 SYGVNS. CDR3 protein: CASSEYPTGTQYF. DNA of the CDR3: TGTGCCAGCAGTGAATATCCCACGGGGACCCAGTACTTC.

The V call is TRBV9, the J call TRBJ2-7, with D possibly being TRBD2 (6 bases). The germline V gene encodes CDR1 SGDLS and CDR2 YYNGEE. V was clipped by 3 bases and J by 4 bases, with 14 bases between them. There are 14 residues in the CDR3. The DNA of the CDR3 is TGTGCCAGCAGCGCCGGGGGTAGCGGTTACGAGCAGTACTTC. As protein: CASSAGGSGYEQYF.

This clone has just one count. This chain joins TRBV30 and TRBJ2-1, with a weak D call TRBD2 (5 bases). Looked up from germline, CDR1 is GTSNPN and CDR2 is SVGIG (reference sequence). This CDR3 is built from 13 residues. V shed 0 bases and J shed 8 bases, with 11 bases lying between them. CDR3 nucleotides: TGTGCCTGGAGTGTACACGGGGAAGATGAGCAGTTCTTC. Residues: CAWSVHGEDEQFF.

V usage is TRBV9 and J usage is TRBJ2-2; D is unresolved. V was pared by 0 bases and J by 0 bases, with 9 bases between. The CDR3 has 16 amino acids. Germline V gene sequence: CDR1 SGDLS, CDR2 YYNGEE. The DNA for the CDR3 is TGTGCCAGCAGCGTAGGGGGAAACCCGAACACCGGGGAGCTGTTTTTT. Protein product: CASSVGGNPNTGELFF.

The rearrangement joins TRBV11-2 to TRBJ1-3; the D gene is possibly TRBD1 (6 bases). The ends were cut back, 5 bases at V and 2 bases at J, with 16 bases in the middle. Germline CDR1 is SGHAT and CDR2 is FQNNGV. This CDR3 region has 16 residues. As DNA, the CDR3 is TGTGCCAGCAGCAATCTACAGGGAAGTCCTGGAAACACCATATATTTT. Its translation: CASSNLQGSPGNTIYF.

The V and J genes are TRBV4-1 and TRBJ2-3, with a possible D match to TRBD1 (5 bases). CDR1 and CDR2 (germline): MGHRA, YSYEKL. The ends were cut back, 0 bases at V and 2 bases at J, with 15 bases in the middle. The CDR3 runs to 17 residues. The CDR3 sequence: CASSQDWGTRITDTQYF. DNA of the CDR3: TGCGCCAGCAGCCAAGATTGGGGCACCAGAATCACAGATACGCAGTATTTT.

This clone was observed a single time. V usage is TRBV2 and J usage is TRBJ1-2, with a weak D call TRBD1 (6 bases). This CDR3 comprises 13 residues. With 5 bases removed from V and 4 bases from J, the gap between germline ends came to 11 bases. Germline CDR1 is SNHLY and CDR2 is FYNNEI. The CDR3 bases are TGTGCCAGCAGTTACAGGGATTTCTATGGCTACACCTTC. Its protein product is CASSYRDFYGYTF.

The table lists this clone with a count of one. V and J are TRBV19 and TRBJ1-1, with D possibly being TRBD1 (6 bases). Germline CDR1 reads LNHDA; CDR2 reads SQIVND (reference sequence). The length of the CDR3 is 14 residues. V shed 1 base and J shed 4 bases, with 10 bases lying between them. CDR3 nucleotide sequence: TGTGCCAGTAGTATAGGGCAGGGGAGCACTGAAGCTTTCTTT. Translation: CASSIGQGSTEAFF.

Here the CDR3 DNA reads TGTGCCAGCAGCCCAGGAGCGGGAGTTACAGATACGCAGTATTTT. Translating gives CASSPGAGVTDTQYF. The rearrangement links TRBV11-2 to TRBJ2-3; 8 bases match TRBD2. From germline, CDR1 is SGHAT and CDR2 FQNNGV. The CDR3 has 15 residues. Germline trimming cut 5 bases from V and 3 bases from J; bases unmatched to any gene: 7.

The V and J genes are TRBV27 and TRBJ2-1, with 8 bases that match TRBD2. CDR1 and CDR2 (germline): MNHEY, SMNVEV (reference sequence). V trimming: 0 bases; J trimming: 4 bases; junction bases outside the gene matches: 5. The CDR3 has 16 residues. As DNA, the CDR3 is TGTGCCAGCAGTTTATCTAGCGGGATTGTTTACAATGAGCAGTTCTTC. It translates to CASSLSSGIVYNEQFF.

Concerning this clone: Other DNA sequences from this sample encode an identical CDR3 as well. V usage is TRBV19 and J usage is TRBJ1-5; the D gene is possibly TRBD1 (5 bases). CDR1 is LNHDA and CDR2 is SQIVND in the germline V gene (reference sequence). V shed 5 bases and J shed 7 bases, with 15 bases lying between them. The CDR3 totals 14 residues. Here the CDR3 reads CASSPGEGVQPQHF. The CDR3 DNA follows: TGTGCCAGTAGTCCGGGGGAAGGCGTCCAGCCCCAGCATTTT.

The genes are TRBV7-2 and TRBJ2-5; D may be TRBD1 (6 bases). The better agreement between TRBJ2-7 and the DNA end casts doubt on the J call. The CDR3 extends over 16 amino acids. Germline assignment: CDR1 SGHTA and CDR2 FQGNSA. The CDR3 DNA sequence: TGTGCCAGCAGCTTCCTTTTGGCAGGGGACACCTACGAGCAGTACTTC. This translates into CASSFLLAGDTYEQYF.